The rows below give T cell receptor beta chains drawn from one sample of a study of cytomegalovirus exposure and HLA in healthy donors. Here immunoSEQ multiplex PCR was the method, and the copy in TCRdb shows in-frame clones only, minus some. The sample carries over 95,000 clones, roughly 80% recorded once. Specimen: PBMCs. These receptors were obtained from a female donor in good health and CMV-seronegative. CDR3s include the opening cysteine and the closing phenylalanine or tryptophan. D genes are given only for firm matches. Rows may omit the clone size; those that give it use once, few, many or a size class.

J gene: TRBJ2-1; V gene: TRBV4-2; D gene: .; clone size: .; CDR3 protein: CASSQAPTLQGGSYNEQFF; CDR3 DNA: TGTGCCAGCAGCCAAGCCCCGACACTACAGGGCGGTTCCTACAATGAGCAGTTCTTC
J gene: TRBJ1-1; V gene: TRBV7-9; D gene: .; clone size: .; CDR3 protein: CASSFPTRRTGHEDTEAFF; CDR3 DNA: TGTGCCAGCAGCTTCCCAACTCGTAGGACTGGGCATGAAGACACTGAAGCTTTCTTT
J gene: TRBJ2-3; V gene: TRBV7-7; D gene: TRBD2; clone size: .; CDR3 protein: CASSEEGSGVPDTQYF; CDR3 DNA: TGTGCCAGCAGCGAGGAGGGAAGCGGGGTCCCCGATACGCAGTATTTT
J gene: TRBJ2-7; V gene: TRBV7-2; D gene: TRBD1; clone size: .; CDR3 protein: CASSLVGGTGVNEQYF; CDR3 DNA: TGTGCCAGCAGCTTAGTTGGCGGGACAGGGGTAAACGAGCAGTACTTC
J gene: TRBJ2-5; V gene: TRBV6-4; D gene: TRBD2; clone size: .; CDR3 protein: CASSDQTSGGAETQYF; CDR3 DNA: TGTGCCAGCAGTGACCAGACTAGCGGGGGCGCAGAGACCCAGTACTTC
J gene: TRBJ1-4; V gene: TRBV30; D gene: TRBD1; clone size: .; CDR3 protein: CAWSVHRGNANEKLFF; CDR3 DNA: TGTGCCTGGAGTGTACACAGGGGTAACGCTAATGAAAAACTGTTTTTT
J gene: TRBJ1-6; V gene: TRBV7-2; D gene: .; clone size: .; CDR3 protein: CASSLARQGKSSPLHF; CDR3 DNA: TGTGCCAGCAGCTTAGCGCGGCAGGGGAAGAGTTCACCCCTCCACTTT
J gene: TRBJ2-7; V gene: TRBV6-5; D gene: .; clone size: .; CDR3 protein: CASSYSYRDYEQYF; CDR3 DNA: TGTGCCAGCAGTTACTCTTACAGGGATTACGAGCAGTACTTC
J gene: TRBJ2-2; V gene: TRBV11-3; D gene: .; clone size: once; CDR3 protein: CASSSGGFTGELFF; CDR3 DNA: TGTGCCAGCAGCTCCGGGGGTTTCACCGGGGAGCTGTTTTTT
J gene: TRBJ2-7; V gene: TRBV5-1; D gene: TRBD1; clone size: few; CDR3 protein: CASSDGTGGEQYF; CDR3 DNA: TGCGCCAGCAGCGATGGGACAGGGGGCGAGCAGTACTTC
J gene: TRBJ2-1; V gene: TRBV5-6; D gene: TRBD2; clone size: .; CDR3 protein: CASSLLAGKRDEQFF; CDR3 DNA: TGTGCCAGCAGCCTACTAGCGGGGAAGAGGGATGAGCAGTTCTTC
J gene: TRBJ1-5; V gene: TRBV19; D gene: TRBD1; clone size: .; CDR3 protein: CASSSNTGGFNQPQHF; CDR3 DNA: TGTGCCAGTAGTTCGAATACAGGGGGTTTCAATCAGCCCCAGCATTTT
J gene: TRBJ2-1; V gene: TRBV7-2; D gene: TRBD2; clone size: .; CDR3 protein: CASSQRRGNEQFF; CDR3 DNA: TGTGCCAGCAGCCAAAGGCGGGGGAATGAGCAGTTCTTC
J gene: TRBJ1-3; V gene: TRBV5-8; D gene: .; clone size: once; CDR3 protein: CASSPYSTNSGNTIYF; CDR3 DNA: TGTGCCAGCAGCCCCTACAGCACCAACTCTGGAAACACCATATATTTT
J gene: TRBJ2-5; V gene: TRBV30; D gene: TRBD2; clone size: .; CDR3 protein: CAWSVLLAGDQETQYF; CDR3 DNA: TGTGCCTGGAGTGTACTTCTAGCGGGGGACCAAGAGACCCAGTACTTC
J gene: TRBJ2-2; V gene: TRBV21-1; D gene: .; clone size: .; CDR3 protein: CASSQRGRPKDTGELFF; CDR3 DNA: TGTGCCAGCAGCCAAAGGGGCAGGCCTAAAGACACCGGGGAGCTGTTTTTT
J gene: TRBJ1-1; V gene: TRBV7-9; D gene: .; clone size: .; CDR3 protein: CSSSFSSTEAFF; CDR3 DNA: TGTTCCAGCAGCTTCTCGAGTACTGAAGCTTTCTTT
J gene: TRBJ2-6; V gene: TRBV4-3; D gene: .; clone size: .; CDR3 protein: CASSQDGLLSGANVLTF; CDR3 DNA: TGCGCCAGCAGCCAAGATGGGCTCCTCTCTGGGGCCAACGTCCTGACTTTC
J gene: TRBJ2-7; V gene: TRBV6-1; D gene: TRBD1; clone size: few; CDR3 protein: CASTRRDRGGYEQYF; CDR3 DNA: TGTGCCAGCACTCGTCGAGACAGGGGCGGCTACGAGCAGTACTTC
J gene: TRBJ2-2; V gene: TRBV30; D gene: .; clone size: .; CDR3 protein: CAWSPTSRRANTGELFF; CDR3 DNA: TGTGCCTGGAGTCCCACTAGCCGTCGAGCGAACACCGGGGAGCTGTTTTTT
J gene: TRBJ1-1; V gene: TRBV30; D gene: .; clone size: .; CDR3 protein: CAEQGIGEAFF; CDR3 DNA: TGTGCGGAGCAGGGGATTGGTGAAGCTTTCTTT
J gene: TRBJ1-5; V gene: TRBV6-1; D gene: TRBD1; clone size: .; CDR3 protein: CASSAQGATSNQPQHF; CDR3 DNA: TGTGCCAGCAGTGCTCAGGGGGCCACTAGCAATCAGCCCCAGCATTTT
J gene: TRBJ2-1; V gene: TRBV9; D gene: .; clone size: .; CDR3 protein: CASSVGGDEQFF; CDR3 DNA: TGTGCCAGCAGCGTAGGCGGTGATGAGCAGTTCTTC
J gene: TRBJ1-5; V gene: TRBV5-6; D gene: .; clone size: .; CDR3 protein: CASSLYSGRESQPQHF; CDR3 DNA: TGTGCCAGCAGCTTGTATTCCGGCAGGGAAAGTCAGCCCCAGCATTTT